The 27 T cell receptor beta chains below all came from one sample that was sequenced in a study of shared clonotypes between healthy human individuals. The protocol was immunoSEQ multiplex PCR, while the TCRdb copy is restricted to in-frame clones and leaves out a portion. This sample has about 710,000 clones, with around four fifths found just once. Sequencing was done on a sample of memory CD4+ T cells sorted from blood. Indicated subset: CD45RA-negative fraction. These receptors all stem from a woman in her 30s in good health.

The chain uses TRBV6-5 and TRBJ2-1; D remains ambiguous. CDR3 size: 15 residues. Per the germline V gene, CDR1 is MNHEY and CDR2 is SVGAGI. The germline V and J ends were trimmed by 4 bases and 4 bases, with 14 bases remaining between them. The CDR3 sequence is CASSSPRDGYNEQFF. DNA of the CDR3: TGTGCCAGCAGTTCCCCCCGAGACGGTTACAATGAGCAGTTCTTC.

This clone was detected a few times. Within the sample, other DNA sequences also encode this same CDR3. This chain uses TRBV18 with TRBJ2-7; D remains ambiguous. The germline gives CDR1 KGHSH, CDR2 LQKENI. This CDR3 comprises 12 residues. V lost 2 bases to trimming and J lost 0 bases, with 2 bases between them. The CDR3 nucleotides read TGTGCCAGCTCACCAGGCTCCTACGAGCAGTACTTC. Protein product: CASSPGSYEQYF.

In this sample, this clone turned up a few times. This rearrangement joins TRBV5-8 to TRBJ2-2; the D gene is possibly TRBD2 (6 bases). Between the trimmed V and J ends, which lost 4 bases and 0 bases, there was a span of 10 bases. Germline CDR1 is SGHTS and CDR2 is YDEGEE. This CDR3 contains 15 residues. The CDR3: CASSDGTPNTGELFF. CDR3 bases: TGTGCCAGCAGCGACGGGACTCCGAACACCGGGGAGCTGTTTTTT. Full variable domain (rest looked up from reference TRBV5-8 and TRBJ2-2): EAGVTQSPTHLIKTRGQQATLRCSPISGHTSVYWYQQALGLGLQFLLWYDEGEERNRGNFPPRFSGRQFPNYSSELNVNALELEDSALYLCASSDGTPNTGELFFGEGSRLTVL.

The gene calls are TRBV15 and TRBJ2-7; D is ambiguous. V lost 6 bases to trimming and J lost 2 bases, with 17 bases between them. The CDR3 is 15 residues long. Germline CDR1 LNHNV, CDR2 YYDKDF (reference sequence). The CDR3 DNA reads as TGTGCCACCAGTCCCAGGAGCGTCCCTGCCTACGAGCAGTACTTC. It is translated as CATSPRSVPAYEQYF.

The V call is TRBV15, the J call TRBJ1-2; D not resolved. The germline V and J ends were trimmed by 3 bases and 8 bases, with 16 bases remaining between them. The CDR3 spans 14 residues. Per the germline V gene, CDR1 is LNHNV and CDR2 is YYDKDF (reference sequence). The CDR3 loop reads CATSSSPDGFGYTF. The CDR3 coding sequence is TGTGCCACCAGCAGCTCGCCGGACGGATTCGGCTACACCTTC. Complete variable domain (other parts from reference TRBV15 and TRBJ1-2): DAMVIQNPRYQVTQFGKPVTLSCSQTLNHNVMYWYQQKSSQAPKLLFHYYDKDFNNEADTPDNFQSRRPNTSFCFLDIRSPGLGDTAMYLCATSSSPDGFGYTFGSGTRLTVV.

A single count supports this clone. The genes are TRBV7-9 and TRBJ1-2, with a weak D call TRBD1 (6 bases). This CDR3 has 14 residues. Germline lookup yields CDR1 SEHNR and CDR2 FQNEAQ (reference sequence). V lost 0 bases to trimming and J lost 6 bases, with 11 bases between them. The CDR3: CASSLAYTGNGYTF. The CDR3 DNA reads TGTGCCAGCAGCTTAGCGTACACAGGGAATGGCTACACCTTC.

V is TRBV18 and J is TRBJ2-1, with D perhaps matching TRBD1 or TRBD2 (5 bases each). The CDR3 consists of 13 residues. V was clipped by 2 bases and J by 9 bases, with 11 bases between them. Per germline, CDR1 KGHSH and CDR2 LQKENI. In nucleotides, the CDR3 is TGTGCCAGCTCACCAAGGCTCGGGGCTGAGCAGTTCTTC. Translating it yields CASSPRLGAEQFF.

This clone was recorded a few times. V is TRBV18 and J is TRBJ2-5, with D maybe TRBD1 (6 bases). The CDR3 extends over 16 amino acids. In germline, CDR1 is KGHSH, CDR2 LQKENI. The germline V and J ends were trimmed by 5 bases and 1 base, with 17 bases remaining between them. CDR3 sequence reads: CASSARQGIAQETQYF. The CDR3 bases are TGTGCCAGCTCAGCACGTCAGGGGATCGCCCAAGAGACCCAGTACTTC.

The genes are TRBV27 and TRBJ2-2, with 7 bases lining up with TRBD1. Looked up from germline, CDR1 is MNHEY and CDR2 is SMNVEV (reference sequence). Unmatched junction bases numbered 2, after V lost 2 bases and J lost 2 bases. The CDR3 contains 15 residues. CDR3 sequence (DNA): TGTGCCAGCAGTTTAGACAGGGTAAACACCGGGGAGCTGTTTTTT. This codes for CASSLDRVNTGELFF.

This rearrangement joins TRBV7-9 to TRBJ1-5; TRBD1 aligns across 8 bases. Germline V gene lookup returns CDR1 SEHNR and CDR2 FQNEAQ (reference sequence). This CDR3 contains 15 residues. V gave up 5 bases and J gave up 3 bases; unmatched junction bases: 6. The CDR3 nucleotides read TGTGCCAGCAGCCCGGGACAGGCCCACAATCAGCCCCAGCATTTT. Amino acids: CASSPGQAHNQPQHF.

The chain combines TRBV19 with TRBJ2-1, with 10 bases aligning to TRBD2. Germline lookup yields CDR1 LNHDA and CDR2 SQIVND (reference sequence). This CDR3 has 17 residues. After removal of 1 base from V and 3 bases from J, the junction contained 6 bases not matched to a gene. The CDR3: CASSIVPLAGNYNEQFF. CDR3 in DNA: TGTGCCAGTAGTATAGTCCCACTAGCGGGGAACTACAATGAGCAGTTCTTC.

V and J are TRBV7-2 and TRBJ2-3; no clear D. CDR1 is SGHTA, CDR2 FQGNSA, per germline. The CDR3 is 13 residues long. The V end lost 3 bases, the J end lost 4 bases, and 8 bases lay between the germline ends. DNA of the CDR3: TGTGCCAGCAGCTTCTCCCTACCAGATACGCAGTATTTT. This encodes CASSFSLPDTQYF.

The chain has TRBV28 and TRBJ2-7; 11 positions agree with TRBD2. With 4 bases clipped from V and 0 bases from J, the junction kept 5 bases outside the gene matches. The CDR3 loop spans 16 amino acids. From germline, CDR1 is MDHEN and CDR2 SYDVKM. CDR3 nucleotides: TGTGCCAGCAGTTCGAATAGCGGGAGGGCCTCCTACGAGCAGTACTTC. Protein: CASSSNSGRASYEQYF.

The chain carries TRBV11-2 and TRBJ2-2; D might be TRBD1 or TRBD2, each matching 5 bases. The CDR3 totals 16 residues. CDR1 is SGHAT, CDR2 FQNNGV, per germline. V was clipped by 4 bases and J by 3 bases, with 15 bases between them. The CDR3 here is CASSSRDVAYTGELFF. CDR3 nucleotide sequence: TGTGCCAGCAGCTCCCGGGACGTGGCATACACCGGGGAGCTGTTTTTT.

V is TRBV6-1 and J is TRBJ2-7; D is tentatively TRBD1 or TRBD2 (6 bases each). There are 15 residues in the CDR3. Germline V CDR1 and CDR2: MNHNS, SASEGT. The V end lost 3 bases, the J end lost 3 bases, and 15 bases lay between the germline ends. The CDR3 nucleotides read TGTGCCAGCAGTGAGGGGGCTAGCGCCGGCTACGAGCAGTACTTC. This codes for CASSEGASAGYEQYF.

As to this clone: This sample includes further DNA sequences coding for the same CDR3. This sequence joins TRBV11-2 and TRBJ2-7; D may be TRBD2 (5 bases). Trimming took 4 bases from V and 0 from J, leaving 10 bases between them. Germline values: CDR1 SGHAT, CDR2 FQNNGV. The CDR3 length is 14 residues. This CDR3 reads CASSSQRDSYEQYF. For the CDR3, the DNA is TGTGCCAGCAGCTCTCAGAGGGACTCCTACGAGCAGTACTTC.

The chain links TRBV19 to TRBJ1-1; D gene ambiguous. This CDR3 has 14 residues. The V end lost 2 bases, the J end lost 1 base, and 8 bases lay between the germline ends. Germline CDR1 reads LNHDA; CDR2 reads SQIVND (reference sequence). The CDR3 nucleotides read TGTGCCAGTAGTATATCGGAGGAGAACACTGAAGCTTTCTTT. It specifies CASSISEENTEAFF.

The genes are TRBV29-1 and TRBJ2-2; D remains ambiguous. The CDR3 is 13 amino acids. The V and J ends lost 7 bases and 4 bases respectively, with 13 bases between them. Per the germline V gene, CDR1 is SQVTM and CDR2 is ANQGSEA. The CDR3 nucleotides are TGCAGCGGGGCTCGGGCTAGCACCGGGGAGCTGTTTTTT. As protein: CSGARASTGELFF.

The V and J genes are TRBV30 and TRBJ2-7; no clear D. CDR3 size: 13 residues. Germline values: CDR1 GTSNPN, CDR2 SVGIG (reference sequence). The V end was cut by 2 bases, the J end by 3 bases, with 11 bases between. This CDR3 is CAWSKGSIYEQYF. The CDR3 nucleotides are TGTGCCTGGAGTAAAGGATCGATCTACGAGCAGTACTTC.

V and J are TRBV4-2 and TRBJ2-6, with D unclear. V gave up 5 bases and J gave up 1 base, with 9 bases separating them. Germline V CDR1 and CDR2: LGHNA, YNFKEQ. CDR3 size: 15 residues. The DNA for the CDR3 is TGTGCCAGCAGCTCCCACCCATCTGGGGCCAACGTCCTGACTTTC. Amino acid sequence: CASSSHPSGANVLTF.

V usage is TRBV28 and J usage is TRBJ2-1; TRBD2 matches at 7 bases. The CDR3 has 14 amino acids. The germline gives CDR1 MDHEN, CDR2 SYDVKM. Unmatched junction bases numbered 5, after V lost 3 bases and J lost 6 bases. DNA of the CDR3: TGTGCCAGCAGTTTTGTGCGGGAGATCAATGAGCAGTTCTTC. It is translated as CASSFVREINEQFF.

The V call is TRBV7-9, the J call TRBJ1-3; D remains unclear. The V end was cut by 1 base, the J end by 0 bases, with 4 bases between. This CDR3 region has 14 residues. CDR1 and CDR2 from the germline V gene are SEHNR and FQNEAQ (reference sequence). CDR3: CASSLGTSGNTIYF. CDR3 nucleotide sequence: TGTGCCAGCAGCTTAGGAACCTCTGGAAACACCATATATTTT.

V usage is TRBV5-1 and J usage is TRBJ2-3, with TRBD1 as a possible D gene (5 bases). V lost 5 bases and J 6 bases, leaving 10 bases between the germline ends. The CDR3 contains 12 residues. Germline CDR1 SGHRS, CDR2 YFSETQ. The CDR3 region has the DNA TGCGCCAGCAGACAGGAGACCGATACGCAGTATTTT. Its translation: CASRQETDTQYF.

The CDR3 sequence: CAGGRDTGELFF. In DNA, the CDR3 is TGTGCCGGGGGTAGGGACACCGGGGAGCTGTTTTTT. The chain joins TRBV6-1 to TRBJ2-2; the D gene could be TRBD1 or TRBD2 (5 bases each). The CDR3 covers 12 residues. V was cut by 11 bases and J by 3 bases, with 10 bases left in between. CDR1 is MNHNS, CDR2 SASEGT, per germline.

The chain links TRBV11-3 to TRBJ2-1; TRBD1 aligns across 7 bases. From germline, CDR1 is SGHNT and CDR2 YENEEA. This CDR3 is built from 14 residues. J gave up 4 bases and V 5 bases, and 5 bases lay outside the gene matches. The CDR3 DNA follows: TGTGCCAGCAGCGATGGGACAGTTTACAATGAGCAGTTCTTC. Its protein is CASSDGTVYNEQFF.

V usage is TRBV6-5 and J usage is TRBJ1-2; the match to TRBD1 covers 9 bases. The CDR3 runs to 15 residues. V was pared by 7 bases and J by 4 bases, with 10 bases of the junction left unmatched. The V gene's germline CDR1 is MNHEY and CDR2 SVGAGI. The CDR3: CASTGQGPGGYGYTF. CDR3 nucleotide sequence: TGTGCCAGCACCGGACAGGGGCCAGGGGGCTATGGCTACACCTTC.

This chain links TRBV6-5 with TRBJ1-2; possible D gene TRBD1, 6 bases. Germline V lookup: CDR1 MNHEY, CDR2 SVGAGI. The CDR3 totals 14 residues. Trimming took off 6 bases at V and 2 bases at J, with 13 bases between the two ends. This chain's CDR3 is CASRMGHLNYGYTF. The CDR3 region has the DNA TGTGCCAGCAGGATGGGACACCTGAACTATGGCTACACCTTC.